Following are 27 T cell receptor beta chains from one sample sequenced in a study of blood T cell repertoires in COVID-19. Data came from immunoSEQ multiplex PCR; TCRdb stores just in-frame clones and leaves some out. Among approximately 500,000 clones, 70% to 90% were seen once, and the ten largest hold 1.8%. Sequenced input: PBMCs or T cells enriched from blood (not recorded which). The receptors come from a woman in her thirties or forties who had recovered from COVID-19.

The chain links TRBV19 to TRBJ1-4; a weak D match, TRBD1 (6 bases). The germline V and J ends were trimmed by 10 bases and 1 base, with 22 bases remaining between them. Germline CDR1 is LNHDA and CDR2 is SQIVND (reference sequence). The CDR3 is 17 amino acids. CDR3 in amino acids: CAIKSPAGGGTNEKLFF. The CDR3 DNA sequence: TGTGCCATCAAATCCCCTGCGGGGGGCGGAACTAATGAAAAACTGTTTTTT.

This chain joins TRBV3-1 (or the pseudogene TRBV3-2) and TRBJ1-1, with 8 bases fitting TRBD1. CDR1 is LGHDT and CDR2 is YNNKEL in the germline V gene (reference sequence). The junction had 7 bases not matched to a gene; V was cut back by 0 bases and J by 1 base. The CDR3 is 17 residues long. The CDR3: CASSQDLQGARNTEAFF. The CDR3 DNA follows: TGTGCCAGCAGCCAAGATCTGCAGGGGGCGCGGAACACTGAAGCTTTCTTT.

The genes are TRBV15 and TRBJ2-7; 14 bases fit TRBD2. After removal of 5 bases from V and 4 bases from J, the junction contained 10 bases not matched to a gene. CDR3 length equals 17 residues. CDR1 LNHNV and CDR2 YYDKDF come from the germline V gene (reference sequence). CDR3: CATSRRPGLAGEYEQYF. The CDR3 DNA reads TGTGCCACCAGCCGTCGACCGGGACTAGCGGGAGAATACGAGCAGTACTTC.

This rearrangement joins TRBV27 to TRBJ1-1, with D perhaps matching TRBD1 (6 bases). Trimming took 3 bases from V and 1 from J, leaving 18 bases between them. This CDR3 comprises 17 residues. CDR1 MNHEY and CDR2 SMNVEV come from the germline V gene (reference sequence). DNA for the CDR3: TGTGCCAGCAGTTTTCTATCCCCCACAGGGACGAACACTGAAGCTTTCTTT. Its translation: CASSFLSPTGTNTEAFF.

This clone was found a few times. The chain employs TRBV5-4 and TRBJ2-7; possibly TRBD2 for D (5 bases). Germline lookup yields CDR1 SGHNT and CDR2 YYREEE (reference sequence). CDR3 size: 15 residues. Trimming took 1 base from V and 1 from J, leaving 12 bases between them. As DNA, the CDR3 is TGTGCCAGCAGCTTGTTGGCAGGAGGATCCTACGAGCAGTACTTC. Amino acids: CASSLLAGGSYEQYF.

With regard to this clone: The identical CDR3 is also encoded by other nucleotide sequences in the sample. The V call is TRBV7-2, the J call TRBJ2-7, with 9 bases fitting TRBD2. The CDR3 spans 14 residues. Germline CDR1 is SGHTA and CDR2 is FQGNSA. Losses at the gene ends were 3 bases for V and 4 bases for J; bases not matched to a gene: 4. CDR3 sequence reads: CASSLTSGSYEQYF. The CDR3 DNA reads as TGTGCCAGCAGCTTGACTAGCGGATCTTACGAGCAGTACTTC.

The sample holds one count of this clone. V is TRBV5-4 and J is TRBJ2-4; 8 bases line up with TRBD2. J gave up 5 bases and V 4 bases, and 8 bases lay outside the gene matches. Germline V gene lookup returns CDR1 SGHNT and CDR2 YYREEE (reference sequence). The CDR3 spans 15 residues. The CDR3 region has the DNA TGTGCCAGCAGCCTTAGCGGGGAGGGAGAAAACATTCAGTACTTC. Encoded protein: CASSLSGEGENIQYF.

V is TRBV7-9 and J is TRBJ1-1; 8 bases are a match to TRBD1. Per the germline V gene, CDR1 is SEHNR and CDR2 is FQNEAQ (reference sequence). V lost 1 base, J lost 7 bases, and 11 bases stayed unmatched. This CDR3 is 16 amino acids long. CDR3 sequence: CASSLGVPGQGLEAFF. The CDR3 coding sequence is TGTGCCAGCAGCTTAGGGGTTCCTGGACAGGGTCTTGAAGCTTTCTTT.

The rearrangement uses TRBV6-5 and TRBJ1-5; no firm D call. With 6 bases removed from V and 0 bases from J, the gap between germline ends came to 12 bases. The CDR3 is 15 amino acids. In germline, CDR1 is MNHEY, CDR2 SVGAGI. The CDR3 DNA reads as TGTGCCAGCAGGAGAGAAAGCTATAGCAATCAGCCCCAGCATTTT. This encodes CASRRESYSNQPQHF.

The chain joins TRBV9 to TRBJ2-6; 10 positions agree with TRBD1. V lost 3 bases, J lost 1 base, and 10 bases stayed unmatched. The CDR3 is made up of 19 amino acids. Germline CDR1 and CDR2: SGDLS and YYNGEE. For the CDR3, the DNA is TGTGCCAGCAGCGACAATAGGGACAGGGGCTTTTCTGGGGCCAACGTCCTGACTTTC. Amino acid sequence: CASSDNRDRGFSGANVLTF. The full variable domain, in which reference TRBV9 and TRBJ2-6 provide the parts outside the CDR3, is DSGVTQTPKHLITATGQRVTLRCSPRSGDLSVYWYQQSLDQGLQFLIQYYNGEERAKGNILERFSAQQFPDLHSELNLSSLELGDSALYFCASSDNRDRGFSGANVLTFGAGSRLTVL.

This chain links TRBV12-5 with TRBJ2-7; TRBD2 is a possible D gene (5 bases). The CDR3 runs to 14 residues. The ends were cut back, 0 bases at V and 5 bases at J, with 11 bases in the middle. Germline V gives CDR1 LGHNT, CDR2 FRNRAP. The CDR3 spells CASGLVGGLNEQYF. In DNA, the CDR3 is TGTGCTAGTGGTTTGGTAGGAGGACTCAACGAGCAGTACTTC.

The chain has TRBV7-2 and TRBJ2-7, with 10 bases lining up with TRBD1. The CDR3 totals 16 residues. The V gene end was trimmed by 1 base and the J gene end by 3 bases; junction bases not matched to a gene: 6. Germline V CDR1 and CDR2: SGHTA, FQGNSA. The CDR3 DNA follows: TGTGCCAGCAGCTTAGTTGGGGGACAGGGGTTCTACGAGCAGTACTTC. As protein: CASSLVGGQGFYEQYF.

The J gene is TRBJ1-1, the V gene TRBV18; D may be TRBD1 (6 bases). From germline, CDR1 is KGHSH and CDR2 LQKENI. The CDR3 is 16 amino acids. Trimming took off 3 bases at V and 0 bases at J, with 14 bases between the two ends. CDR3: CASSPKTGTMNTEAFF. For the CDR3, the DNA is TGTGCCAGCTCACCTAAAACAGGGACGATGAACACTGAAGCTTTCTTT.

This rearrangement joins TRBV19 to TRBJ1-6; D is unresolved. Germline values: CDR1 LNHDA, CDR2 SQIVND (reference sequence). The CDR3 is made up of 14 amino acids. Trimming left V 3 bases short and J 8 bases short, with 11 bases between. The CDR3 DNA sequence: TGTGCCAGTAGTATGGGCGGAGGCCATTCACCCCTCCACTTT. Protein product: CASSMGGGHSPLHF.

The chain uses TRBV10-1 and TRBJ2-2; D is perhaps TRBD1 (5 bases). The CDR3 covers 12 residues. Trimming pared 3 bases from V and 8 bases from J, leaving 7 bases between. The germline V gene has CDR1 WNHNN and CDR2 SYGVQD (reference sequence). The CDR3 is CASSDRVGELFF. The CDR3 DNA is TGCGCCAGCAGTGACAGGGTGGGGGAGCTGTTTTTT.

The chain joins TRBV14 to TRBJ1-2; D is unclear. The CDR3 is 14 amino acids. The V and J ends lost 2 bases and 1 base respectively, with 8 bases between them. Germline V lookup: CDR1 SGHDN, CDR2 FVKESK. CDR3 amino acids: CASSQSMINYGYTF. CDR3 DNA: TGTGCCAGCAGCCAATCTATGATTAACTATGGCTACACCTTC.

This clone was recorded once. The CDR3: CASSLAVTLTDTEAFF. The CDR3 DNA sequence: TGTGCCAGCAGCTTAGCGGTAACCCTTACGGACACTGAAGCTTTCTTT. The J gene is TRBJ1-1, the V gene TRBV7-8, with D hard to call. The length of the CDR3 is 16 residues. Trimming cost V 0 bases and J 3 bases, with 14 bases left between them. Germline assignment: CDR1 SGHVS and CDR2 FQNEAQ.

V gene TRBV12-5 combines with J gene TRBJ2-5; D might be TRBD1 (5 bases). The V gene's germline CDR1 is LGHNT and CDR2 FRNRAP. V lost 1 base and J lost 5, with 17 bases in between. The CDR3 consists of 16 residues. CDR3: CASGLGVTGALETQYF. The CDR3 bases are TGTGCTAGTGGTTTGGGGGTAACAGGTGCTTTGGAGACCCAGTACTTC.

The V and J genes are TRBV7-2 and TRBJ1-1; TRBD1 is a possible D gene (6 bases). Germline lookup yields CDR1 SGHTA and CDR2 FQGNSA. The CDR3 covers 15 residues. With 0 bases removed from V and 5 bases from J, the gap between germline ends came to 13 bases. CDR3: CASSLAGGAGTEAFF. The CDR3 DNA is TGTGCCAGCAGCTTAGCGGGGGGGGCCGGAACTGAAGCTTTCTTT.

The gene calls are TRBV7-2 and TRBJ2-5; the match to TRBD2 covers 10 bases. V was pared by 3 bases and J by 4 bases, with 8 bases of the junction left unmatched. CDR3 length: 16 residues. Germline-derived CDR1 and CDR2 are SGHTA and FQGNSA. CDR3 sequence reads: CASSFLAGEFLETQYF. The CDR3, as DNA: TGTGCCAGCAGCTTCCTAGCGGGAGAGTTCTTAGAGACCCAGTACTTC.

About this clone: Additional DNA sequences in this sample encode the identical CDR3. This sequence joins TRBV4-3 and TRBJ2-7; TRBD2 matches at 8 bases. Trimming removed 0 bases from V and 3 bases from J; junction bases left unmatched: 1. The CDR3 sequence is 14 residues long. Looked up from germline, CDR1 is LGHNA and CDR2 is YSLEER. DNA of the CDR3: TGCGCCAGCAGCCAAGACGGGAGGGGCTACGAGCAGTACTTC. This codes for CASSQDGRGYEQYF.

This clone was counted between two and nine times. This sequence joins TRBV6-2 or TRBV6-3 and TRBJ1-1; unclear D gene. The CDR3 runs 16 residues. V gave up 6 bases and J gave up 4 bases, with 21 bases separating them. Germline V gene data show CDR1 as MNHEY and CDR2 as SVGEGT. The DNA for the CDR3 is TGTGCCAGCAGCTCACTCGCGGAGACGATGGGCACTGAAGCTTTCTTT. It encodes CASSSLAETMGTEAFF.

V and J are TRBV29-1 and TRBJ2-3; weak D call: TRBD1 (6 bases). The V gene's germline CDR1 is SQVTM and CDR2 ANQGSEA. The CDR3 has 14 residues. V lost 7 bases to trimming and J lost 2 bases, with 16 bases between them. CDR3 region: CSGLPGHHTDTQYF. CDR3 nucleotide sequence: TGCAGCGGCCTTCCGGGACACCACACAGATACGCAGTATTTT.

The J gene is TRBJ2-3, the V gene TRBV7-8; D may be TRBD1 (6 bases). The CDR3 runs 16 residues. V lost 1 base and J lost 1, with 12 bases in between. The V gene's germline CDR1 is SGHVS and CDR2 FQNEAQ. CDR3 DNA: TGTGCCAGCAGCTTAGGAGTGCGGACAGGCACAGATACGCAGTATTTT. This codes for CASSLGVRTGTDTQYF.

This clone came up a few times. This chain connects TRBV10-1 to TRBJ2-1; TRBD2 agrees at 7 bases. The CDR3 covers 15 residues. The junction had 12 bases not matched to a gene; V was cut back by 5 bases and J by 8 bases. Germline lookup yields CDR1 WNHNN and CDR2 SYGVQD (reference sequence). CDR3 region: CASSQEGGLWHEQFF. The CDR3 region has the DNA TGCGCCAGCAGTCAGGAGGGAGGGCTCTGGCATGAGCAGTTCTTC.

This clone came up once. A read error may produce the germline difference seen at one junction end. The chain combines TRBV10-2 with TRBJ2-1, with TRBD2 matching 11 bases. The germline V gene encodes CDR1 WSHSY and CDR2 SAAADI. This CDR3 has 15 amino acids. CDR3 residues: CASSTGTSGHNGQFF. The CDR3 region has the DNA TGCGCCAGCAGTACCGGGACTAGCGGCCACAATGGGCAGTTCTTC.

A note on this clone: Other nucleotide sequences in the sample specify the same CDR3. CDR3 protein: CASSLGGRGSTEAFF. The CDR3 nucleotides read TGTGCCAGCAGCTTAGGTGGCCGGGGGTCTACTGAAGCTTTCTTT. V is TRBV11-3 and J is TRBJ1-1; D might be TRBD1 (5 bases). CDR3 length: 15 residues. Looked up from germline, CDR1 is SGHNT and CDR2 is YENEEA. V lost 1 base and J 5 bases, leaving 14 bases between the germline ends.